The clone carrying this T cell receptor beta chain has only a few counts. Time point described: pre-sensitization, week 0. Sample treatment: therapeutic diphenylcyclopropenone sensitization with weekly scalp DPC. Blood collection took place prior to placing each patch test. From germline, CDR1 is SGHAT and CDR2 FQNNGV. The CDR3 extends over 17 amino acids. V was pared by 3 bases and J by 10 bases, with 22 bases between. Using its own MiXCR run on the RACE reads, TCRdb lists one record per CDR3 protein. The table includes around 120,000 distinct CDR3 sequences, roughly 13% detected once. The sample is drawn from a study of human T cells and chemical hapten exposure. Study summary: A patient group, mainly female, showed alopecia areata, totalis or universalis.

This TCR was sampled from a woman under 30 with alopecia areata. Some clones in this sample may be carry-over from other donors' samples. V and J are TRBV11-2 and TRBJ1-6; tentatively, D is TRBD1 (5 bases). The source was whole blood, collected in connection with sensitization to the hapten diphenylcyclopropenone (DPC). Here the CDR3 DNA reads TGTGCCAGCAGCTTTGGGGGACCCTCCGGGCTTCGATCACCCCTCCACTTT. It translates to CASSFGGPSGLRSPLHF.